The present entry profiles one T cell receptor beta chain with its context. The target antigen is unknown. Germline CDR1 reads SGHRS; CDR2 reads YFSETQ. J gave up 5 bases and V 8 bases, and 6 bases lay outside the gene matches. CDR3 length: 13 residues. PCR primers comprised 60 Vbeta and 13 Jbeta primers. Measured with immunoSEQ multiplex PCR; TCRdb has only the in-frame clones, and not every one. The top ten hold 13% of the sample, which has about 82,000 clones, less than 85% seen once. The data were taken from a study of cytomegalovirus exposure and HLA in healthy donors. Whole-study context: A prior analysis found 95 million to 140 million unique TCR beta sequences from 170 million or so T cells. Study-level findings and limits: Accurate prediction of HLA-A and HLA-B alleles (for most subjects) was reportedly achieved from TCR beta sequences.

V is TRBV5-1 and J is TRBJ1-5, with 8 bases identical to TRBD1. Material for sequencing was PBMCs. This TCR came from a human donor in good health. The CDR3 bases are TGCGCCAGTGCACAGGGGGTCCATCAGCCCCAGCATTTT. Residues: CASAQGVHQPQHF.